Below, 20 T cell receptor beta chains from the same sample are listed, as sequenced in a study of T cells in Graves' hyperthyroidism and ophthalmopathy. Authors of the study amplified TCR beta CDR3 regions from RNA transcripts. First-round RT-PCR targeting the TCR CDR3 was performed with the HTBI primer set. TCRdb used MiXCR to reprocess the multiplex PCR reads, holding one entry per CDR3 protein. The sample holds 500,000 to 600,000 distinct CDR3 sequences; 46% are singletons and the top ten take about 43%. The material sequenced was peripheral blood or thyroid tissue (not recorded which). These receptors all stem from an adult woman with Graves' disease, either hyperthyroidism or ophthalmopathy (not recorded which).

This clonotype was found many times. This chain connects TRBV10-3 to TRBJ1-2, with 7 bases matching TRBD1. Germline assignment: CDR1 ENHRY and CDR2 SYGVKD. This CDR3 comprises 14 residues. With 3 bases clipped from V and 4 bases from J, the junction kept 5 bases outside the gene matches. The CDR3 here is CAISEPGGSYGYTF. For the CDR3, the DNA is TGTGCCATCAGTGAACCAGGGGGTAGCTATGGCTACACCTTC.

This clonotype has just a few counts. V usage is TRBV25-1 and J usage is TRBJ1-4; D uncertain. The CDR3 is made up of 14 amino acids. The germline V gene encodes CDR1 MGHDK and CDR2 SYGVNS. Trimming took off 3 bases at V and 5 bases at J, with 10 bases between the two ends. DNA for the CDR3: TGTGCCAGCAGTGACCGGGCCGCAAATGAAAAACTGTTTTTT. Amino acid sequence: CASSDRAANEKLFF.

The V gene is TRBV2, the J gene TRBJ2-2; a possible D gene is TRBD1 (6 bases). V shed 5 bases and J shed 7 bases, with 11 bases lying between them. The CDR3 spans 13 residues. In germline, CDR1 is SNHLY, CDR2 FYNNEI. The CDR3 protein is CASSFRGGGELFF. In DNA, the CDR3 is TGTGCCAGCAGTTTCAGGGGCGGCGGGGAGCTGTTTTTT.

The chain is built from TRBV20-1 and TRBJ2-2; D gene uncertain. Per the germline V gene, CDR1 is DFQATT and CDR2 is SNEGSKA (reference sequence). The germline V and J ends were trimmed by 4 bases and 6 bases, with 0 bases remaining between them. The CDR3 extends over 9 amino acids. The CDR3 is CSATGELFF. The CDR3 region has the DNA TGCAGTGCTACCGGGGAGCTGTTTTTT.

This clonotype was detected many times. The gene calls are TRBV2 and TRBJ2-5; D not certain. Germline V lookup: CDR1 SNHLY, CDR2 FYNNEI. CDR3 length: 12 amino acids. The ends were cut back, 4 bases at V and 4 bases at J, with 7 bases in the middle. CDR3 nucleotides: TGTGCCAGCAGTGGAGTCGGAGAGACCCAGTACTTC. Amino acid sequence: CASSGVGETQYF.

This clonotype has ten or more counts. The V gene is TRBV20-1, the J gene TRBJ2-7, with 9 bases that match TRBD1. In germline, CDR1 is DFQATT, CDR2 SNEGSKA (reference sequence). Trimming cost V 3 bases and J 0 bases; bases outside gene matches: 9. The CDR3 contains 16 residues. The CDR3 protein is CSARPEQGASSYEQYF. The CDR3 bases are TGCAGTGCTAGGCCAGAACAGGGGGCGAGCTCCTACGAGCAGTACTTC.

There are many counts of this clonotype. DNA of the CDR3: TGTGCCAGCAGCTCCCGCGAGCAGTGGCTTGAGCAGTACTTC. Residues: CASSSREQWLEQYF. The chain links TRBV7-2 to TRBJ2-7; D ambiguous. CDR3 length equals 14 residues. From germline, CDR1 is SGHTA and CDR2 FQGNSA. V was shortened by 4 bases and J by 7 bases, with 17 bases between the two germline ends.

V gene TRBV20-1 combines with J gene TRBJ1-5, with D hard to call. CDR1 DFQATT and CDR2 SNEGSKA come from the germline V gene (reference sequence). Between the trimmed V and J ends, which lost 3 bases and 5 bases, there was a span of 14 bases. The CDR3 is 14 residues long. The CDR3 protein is CSASLGPLYQPQHF. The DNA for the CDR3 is TGCAGTGCTAGTCTCGGACCATTGTATCAGCCCCAGCATTTT.

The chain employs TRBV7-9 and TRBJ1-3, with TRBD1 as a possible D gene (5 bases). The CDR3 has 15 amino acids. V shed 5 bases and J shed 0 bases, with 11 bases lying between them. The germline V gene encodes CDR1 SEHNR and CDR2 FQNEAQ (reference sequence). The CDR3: CASSPGRLSGNTIYF. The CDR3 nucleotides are TGTGCCAGCAGCCCGGGACGGCTCTCTGGAAACACCATATATTTT.

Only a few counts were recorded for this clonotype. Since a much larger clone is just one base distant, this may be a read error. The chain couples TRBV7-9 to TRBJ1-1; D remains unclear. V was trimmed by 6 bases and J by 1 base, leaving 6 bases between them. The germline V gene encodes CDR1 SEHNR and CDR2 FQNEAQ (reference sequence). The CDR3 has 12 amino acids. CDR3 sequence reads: CASSSKNTEAFF. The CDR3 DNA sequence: TGTGCCAGCAGTTCGAAGAACACTGAAGCTTTCTTT.

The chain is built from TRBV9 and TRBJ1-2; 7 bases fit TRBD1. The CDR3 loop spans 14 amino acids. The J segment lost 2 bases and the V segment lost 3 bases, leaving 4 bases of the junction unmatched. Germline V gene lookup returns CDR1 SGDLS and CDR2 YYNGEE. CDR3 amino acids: CASSGGQNNYGYTF. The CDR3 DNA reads TGTGCCAGCAGCGGGGGACAGAACAACTATGGCTACACCTTC.

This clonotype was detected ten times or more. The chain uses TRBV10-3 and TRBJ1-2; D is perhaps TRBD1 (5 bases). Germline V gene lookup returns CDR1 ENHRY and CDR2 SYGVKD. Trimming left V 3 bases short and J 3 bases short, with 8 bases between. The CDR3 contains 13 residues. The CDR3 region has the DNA TGTGCCATCAGTGACGGGACGGACTATGGCTACACCTTC. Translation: CAISDGTDYGYTF.

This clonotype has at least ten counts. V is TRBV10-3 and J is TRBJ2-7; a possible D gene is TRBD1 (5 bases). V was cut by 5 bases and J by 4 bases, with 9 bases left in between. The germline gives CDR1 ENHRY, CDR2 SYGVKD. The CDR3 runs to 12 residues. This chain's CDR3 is CAISTDTYEQYF. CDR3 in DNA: TGTGCCATCAGTACGGACACTTACGAGCAGTACTTC.

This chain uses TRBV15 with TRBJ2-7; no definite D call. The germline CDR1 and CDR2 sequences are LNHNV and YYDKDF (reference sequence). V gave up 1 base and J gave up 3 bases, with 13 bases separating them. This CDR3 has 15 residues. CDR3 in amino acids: CATSRVSDHGYEQYF. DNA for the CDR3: TGTGCCACCAGCAGAGTTAGTGACCACGGCTACGAGCAGTACTTC.

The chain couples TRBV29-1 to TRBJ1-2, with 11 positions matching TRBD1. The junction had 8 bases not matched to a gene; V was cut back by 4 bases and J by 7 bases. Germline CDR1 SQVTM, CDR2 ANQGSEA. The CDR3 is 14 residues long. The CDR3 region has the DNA TGCAGCGTTGGGACAGGGGGCGAGTGGGGTGGCTACACCTTC. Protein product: CSVGTGGEWGGYTF.

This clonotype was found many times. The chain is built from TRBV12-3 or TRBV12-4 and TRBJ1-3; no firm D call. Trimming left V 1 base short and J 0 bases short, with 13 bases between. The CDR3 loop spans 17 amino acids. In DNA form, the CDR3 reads TGTGCCAGCAGTTTAGTAATCTACCGCTACTCTGGAAACACCATATATTTT. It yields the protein CASSLVIYRYSGNTIYF.

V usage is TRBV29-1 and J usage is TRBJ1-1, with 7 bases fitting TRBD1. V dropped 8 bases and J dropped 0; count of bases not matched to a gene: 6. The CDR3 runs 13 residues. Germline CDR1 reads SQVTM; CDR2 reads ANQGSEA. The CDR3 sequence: CSFGTAMNTEAFF. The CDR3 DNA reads TGCAGCTTCGGGACAGCGATGAACACTGAAGCTTTCTTT.

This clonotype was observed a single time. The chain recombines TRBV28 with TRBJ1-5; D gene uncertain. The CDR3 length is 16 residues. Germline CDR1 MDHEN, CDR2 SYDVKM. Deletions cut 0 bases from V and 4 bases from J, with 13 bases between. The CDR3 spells CASSLWYLPKNQPQHF. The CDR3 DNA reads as TGTGCCAGCAGTTTATGGTACCTTCCGAAAAATCAGCCCCAGCATTTT.

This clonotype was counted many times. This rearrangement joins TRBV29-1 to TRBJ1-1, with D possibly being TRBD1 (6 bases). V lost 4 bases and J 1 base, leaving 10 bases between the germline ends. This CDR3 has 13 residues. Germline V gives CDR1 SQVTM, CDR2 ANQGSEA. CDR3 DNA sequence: TGCAGCGTTGGGCGGGGGGCGAACACTGAAGCTTTCTTT. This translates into CSVGRGANTEAFF.

Written as DNA, the CDR3 is TGTGCCAGCAGCCCTATTCAGACCCGGGGTTTGACCTTC. Translation gives CASSPIQTRGLTF. The chain joins TRBV14 to TRBJ1-2; no reliable D call. Looked up from germline, CDR1 is SGHDN and CDR2 is FVKESK. Trimming stripped 4 bases from V and 14 bases from J, with 20 bases between. This CDR3 has 13 residues.